These 20 T cell receptor beta chains share one sample of origin, sequenced in a study of T cell repertoires in ileal Crohn's disease. The time point is: neoterminal ileum biopsy at postoperative endoscopy, about 6 months after surgery. Using immunoSEQ multiplex PCR, the repertoire was profiled, and TCRdb retains in-frame clones only, with some absent. The repertoire holds around 2,500 clones, with approximately 70% as singletons. Sequencing input: ileal tissue. Receptors originate from an adult with Crohn's disease.

This clone was seen only a few times. This chain joins TRBV7-4 and TRBJ1-2; 7 nucleotides agree with TRBD1. Germline CDR1 reads SGHVT; CDR2 reads SQSDAQ. This CDR3 has 16 amino acids. V was pared by 4 bases and J by 0 bases, with 8 bases of the junction left unmatched. The CDR3 DNA reads as TGTGCCAGCAGCTCCGATGGGACAGACCCTAACTATGGCTACACCTTC. Encoded protein: CASSSDGTDPNYGYTF.

V gene TRBV4-1 combines with J gene TRBJ1-5; D might be TRBD1 (5 bases). The CDR3 has 17 amino acids. The V and J ends lost 2 bases and 0 bases respectively, with 14 bases between them. Germline V gives CDR1 MGHRA, CDR2 YSYEKL. CDR3 in amino acids: CASSQREGRYSNQPQHF. For the CDR3, the DNA is TGCGCCAGCAGCCAACGGGAGGGGCGATATAGCAATCAGCCCCAGCATTTT.

V and J are TRBV6-5 and TRBJ1-4, with 7 bases that match TRBD1. From germline, CDR1 is MNHEY and CDR2 SVGAGI. The length of the CDR3 is 16 residues. V trimming: 2 bases; J trimming: 6 bases; junction bases outside the gene matches: 9. DNA of the CDR3: TGTGCCAGCAGTTACAGCGTACAGGGGCGGGATGAAAAACTGTTTTTT. Translated, it gives CASSYSVQGRDEKLFF.

The chain is built from TRBV19 and TRBJ2-3; 7 bases fit TRBD1. Germline values: CDR1 LNHDA, CDR2 SQIVND (reference sequence). With V trimmed by 5 bases and J by 2 bases, 13 bases remained unmatched. The CDR3 covers 17 residues. In DNA, the CDR3 is TGTGCCAGTAGTCAAAACTGGGACAGCCAGAACACAGATACGCAGTATTTT. Its translation is CASSQNWDSQNTDTQYF.

The chain has TRBV7-9 and TRBJ2-1; 10 nucleotides align to TRBD2. The CDR3 contains 16 residues. Trimming cost V 5 bases and J 10 bases; bases outside gene matches: 14. Germline V gene lookup returns CDR1 SEHNR and CDR2 FQNEAQ (reference sequence). Here the CDR3 reads CASSPRTSGNPKEQFF. The CDR3 DNA is TGTGCCAGCAGCCCTCGGACTAGCGGAAACCCTAAGGAGCAGTTCTTC.

V usage is TRBV30 and J usage is TRBJ2-2, with 7 nucleotides matching TRBD2. The CDR3 length is 13 residues. Germline-derived CDR1 and CDR2 are GTSNPN and SVGIG (reference sequence). With 4 bases clipped from V and 6 bases from J, the junction kept 5 bases outside the gene matches. This CDR3 is CAWNLGGAGELFF. For the CDR3, the DNA is TGTGCCTGGAACCTGGGGGGGGCCGGGGAGCTGTTTTTT. The full variable domain, rest sourced from reference TRBV30 and TRBJ2-2, is SQTIHQWPATLVQPVGSPLSLECTVEGTSNPNLYWYRQAAGRGLQLLFYSVGIGQISSEVPQNLSASRPQDRQFILSSKKLLLSDSGFYLCAWNLGGAGELFFGEGSRLTVL.

This chain uses TRBV4-2 with TRBJ1-6, with 11 bases that match TRBD1. Germline CDR1 is LGHNA and CDR2 is YNFKEQ. After removal of 0 bases from V and 2 bases from J, the junction contained 9 bases not matched to a gene. CDR3 length equals 20 residues. In DNA form, the CDR3 reads TGTGCCAGCAGCCAAGATAGCTTTAGGACAGGGGGCACCTATAATTCACCCCTCCACTTT. Translation: CASSQDSFRTGGTYNSPLHF.

V usage is TRBV6-5 and J usage is TRBJ1-2; 11 bases align to TRBD1. V was clipped by 2 bases and J by 8 bases; unmatched bases: 10. Looked up from germline, CDR1 is MNHEY and CDR2 is SVGAGI. The CDR3 length is 16 residues. The DNA of the CDR3 is TGTGCCAGCAGTTACCGCCAGGGACAGGGGGTGAAAGGCTACACCTTC. Its protein is CASSYRQGQGVKGYTF.

The gene calls are TRBV7-3 and TRBJ2-3; 12 positions agree with TRBD2. Trimming took 4 bases from V and 2 from J; bases not matched to a gene: 1. From germline, CDR1 is SGHTA and CDR2 FQGTGA. The CDR3 extends over 15 amino acids. This CDR3 reads CASSSSGGVTDTQYF. For the CDR3, the DNA is TGTGCCAGCAGCTCTAGCGGGGGGGTCACAGATACGCAGTATTTT.

This chain uses TRBV4-3 with TRBJ1-2; TRBD1 matches at 7 bases. With V trimmed by 1 base and J by 5 bases, 13 bases remained unmatched. The CDR3 consists of 17 residues. Germline V gene sequence: CDR1 LGHNA, CDR2 YSLEER. The CDR3 loop reads CASSQVTRGRLGYGYTF. CDR3 nucleotides: TGCGCCAGCAGCCAAGTGACGAGGGGGCGACTGGGATATGGCTACACCTTC.

This clone rates as large. V is TRBV14 and J is TRBJ2-7, with D tentatively TRBD1 (7 bases). Germline CDR1 is SGHDN and CDR2 is FVKESK. V was trimmed by 4 bases and J by 12 bases, leaving 19 bases between them. This CDR3 contains 13 residues. The CDR3: CASSPGGPRESYF. CDR3 coding DNA: TGTGCCAGCAGCCCAGGGGGGCCCCGGGAATCGTACTTC.

The CDR3 is CASSQDSTGRGGYTF. CDR3 sequence (DNA): TGCGCCAGCAGCCAGGATTCGACAGGACGTGGTGGCTACACCTTC. V usage is TRBV4-3 and J usage is TRBJ1-2; a weak D match, TRBD1 (6 bases). There are 15 residues in the CDR3. CDR1 and CDR2 from the germline V gene are LGHNA and YSLEER. The V end was cut by 3 bases, the J end by 7 bases, with 18 bases between.

J is TRBJ1-1 and V is TRBV5-1, with D unclear. The germline CDR1 and CDR2 sequences are SGHRS and YFSETQ. V was clipped by 2 bases and J by 0 bases, with 11 bases between them. CDR3 length: 15 amino acids. CDR3 region: CASSFQNDMNTEAFF. The DNA for the CDR3 is TGCGCCAGCAGCTTTCAAAACGACATGAACACTGAAGCTTTCTTT.

This clone was counted a few times. The chain links TRBV4-2 to TRBJ1-2; D is possibly TRBD1 (6 bases). Trimming removed 2 bases at V and 8 bases at J, with 21 bases between. Germline assignment: CDR1 LGHNA and CDR2 YNFKEQ. The CDR3 runs to 16 residues. The CDR3 DNA sequence: TGTGCCAGCAGCCAACAAAAAGGACAGATAATGGGGGGCTACACCTTC. As protein: CASSQQKGQIMGGYTF.

CDR3 sequence: CSVEVRDYEQYF. The CDR3 DNA sequence: TGCAGCGTTGAAGTTCGGGACTACGAGCAGTACTTC. This chain joins TRBV29-1 and TRBJ2-7, with a weak D call TRBD2 (5 bases). The V gene's germline CDR1 is SQVTM and CDR2 ANQGSEA. The CDR3 consists of 12 residues. Trimming left V 1 base short and J 3 bases short, with 7 bases between.

CDR3 DNA sequence: TGCGCCAGCAGCCTAAGAACTCGGGCAGGGCATCAGCCCCAGCATTTT. Amino acids: CASSLRTRAGHQPQHF. The rearrangement links TRBV4-1 to TRBJ1-5; maybe TRBD1 (5 bases). This CDR3 region has 16 residues. In germline, CDR1 is MGHRA, CDR2 YSYEKL. The V gene lost 4 bases and the J gene lost 5 bases, with 18 bases spanning the gap.

The chain links TRBV5-6 to TRBJ2-5; 8 nucleotides match TRBD1. The J segment lost 3 bases and the V segment lost 3 bases, leaving 4 bases of the junction unmatched. CDR1 is SGHDT and CDR2 is YYEEEE in the germline V gene. This CDR3 is 14 amino acids long. The CDR3, as DNA: TGTGCCAGCAGCTCGACAGGGGTAAAAGAGACCCAGTACTTC. Protein product: CASSSTGVKETQYF.

The chain employs TRBV4-3 and TRBJ2-1; TRBD1 matches at 9 bases. V lost 4 bases to trimming and J lost 9 bases; unmatched junction nucleotides: 13. This CDR3 contains 16 residues. Germline V gives CDR1 LGHNA, CDR2 YSLEER. The CDR3 is CASSRFGTGNMPEQFF. DNA of the CDR3: TGCGCCAGCAGCCGCTTTGGGACAGGGAATATGCCTGAGCAGTTCTTC.

The chain uses TRBV4-2 and TRBJ1-2, with TRBD1 as a possible D gene (5 bases). Per the germline V gene, CDR1 is LGHNA and CDR2 is YNFKEQ. The CDR3 sequence is 15 residues long. V lost 0 bases to trimming and J lost 8 bases, with 16 bases between them. Written as DNA, the CDR3 is TGTGCCAGCAGCCAAGAGGGGGAGGCCTATACCGGCTACACCTTC. The encoded protein is CASSQEGEAYTGYTF.

The rearrangement uses TRBV10-3 and TRBJ2-2; TRBD2 agrees at 12 bases. The ends lost 8 bases at V and 6 bases at J; junction bases unmatched: 7. The germline CDR1 and CDR2 sequences are ENHRY and SYGVKD. CDR3 size: 15 residues. The CDR3 sequence: CAIASGGVDAGELFF. CDR3 nucleotides: TGTGCCATCGCTAGCGGGGGGGTTGACGCCGGGGAGCTGTTTTTT.